These 32 T cell receptor beta chains share one sample of origin, sequenced in a study of T-cell memory formation after mild COVID-19. Via MiXCR, TCRdb re-called the 5' RACE reads, giving one row per CDR3 protein. The profile shows approximately 260,000 distinct CDR3 sequences, approximately 16% of them singletons. Sequencing input: PBMCs or a T cell subset sorted from them (not recorded which). Every receptor here comes from a young man who had mild COVID-19 (a few samples of this study predate the infection). Cell type and time point are not known.

The CDR3 DNA is TGTGCTAGTGGTTTGGACCAACGGACAGGGGTCTATAGTGAGCAGTTCTTC. Amino acid sequence: CASGLDQRTGVYSEQFF. The chain links TRBV12-5 to TRBJ2-1, with 9 bases matching TRBD1. V lost 1 base to trimming and J lost 9 bases; unmatched junction nucleotides: 13. The CDR3 sequence is 17 residues long. The germline V gene has CDR1 LGHNT and CDR2 FRNRAP.

This clonotype was recorded many times. This chain connects TRBV18 to TRBJ1-6; unclear D gene. There are 12 residues in the CDR3. The germline V and J ends were trimmed by 6 bases and 2 bases, with 2 bases remaining between them. Germline loops: CDR1 KGHSH, CDR2 LQKENI. DNA for the CDR3: TGTGCCAGCTCCCCCTATAATTCACCCCTCCACTTT. Translating it yields CASSPYNSPLHF.

The chain employs TRBV10-3 and TRBJ2-5; 10 bases map to TRBD1. Losses at the gene ends were 7 bases for V and 5 bases for J; bases not matched to a gene: 10. From germline, CDR1 is ENHRY and CDR2 SYGVKD. The CDR3 is made up of 15 amino acids. The CDR3 region has the DNA TGTGCCATCAAGAGCTTCGACAGGGGGCATGAGACCCAGTACTTC. It codes for CAIKSFDRGHETQYF.

In its sample, this clonotype was seen a few times. The chain joins TRBV7-3 to TRBJ1-6, with 7 bases lining up with TRBD1. The germline V gene encodes CDR1 SGHTA and CDR2 FQGTGA. The CDR3 covers 14 residues. V gave up 5 bases and J gave up 6 bases; unmatched junction bases: 4. The CDR3 DNA follows: TGTGCCAGCAGCCCAGGGGGGACTAATTCACCCCTCCACTTT. As protein: CASSPGGTNSPLHF.

This chain links TRBV6-5 with TRBJ2-3; the match to TRBD1 covers 12 bases. The germline V gene has CDR1 MNHEY and CDR2 SVGAGI. There are 16 residues in the CDR3. J lost 3 bases, V lost 5 bases, and 6 bases had no gene match. CDR3 nucleotides: TGTGCCAGCAGTGACCCGGGACAGGGGGCGACAGATACGCAGTATTTT. Translated: CASSDPGQGATDTQYF.

The chain uses TRBV7-9 and TRBJ1-4, with D tentatively TRBD1 (6 bases). The germline V and J ends were trimmed by 2 bases and 3 bases, with 19 bases remaining between them. The CDR3 is 18 residues long. Germline assignment: CDR1 SEHNR and CDR2 FQNEAQ (reference sequence). The CDR3 DNA reads as TGTGCCAGCAGCTTAAGGTTTGGGGGCTCCGCGTCTAATGAAAAACTGTTTTTT. Translated: CASSLRFGGSASNEKLFF.

This chain uses TRBV7-2 with TRBJ1-5, with TRBD1 as a possible D gene (6 bases). V shed 1 base and J shed 4 bases, with 11 bases lying between them. Germline assignment: CDR1 SGHTA and CDR2 FQGNSA. CDR3 size: 15 residues. The CDR3 here is CASSLDQGRNQPQHF. The DNA for the CDR3 is TGTGCCAGCAGCTTAGATCAGGGGAGGAATCAGCCCCAGCATTTT.

This clonotype was recorded at least ten times. The chain is built from TRBV7-2 and TRBJ2-1; D call uncertain. This CDR3 region has 12 residues. V shed 4 bases and J shed 6 bases, with 7 bases lying between them. Germline CDR1 SGHTA, CDR2 FQGNSA. For the CDR3, the DNA is TGTGCCAGCAGCTCGATGGCCAATGAGCAGTTCTTC. Its translation is CASSSMANEQFF.

The chain combines TRBV5-1 with TRBJ2-5, with D tentatively TRBD2 (5 bases). Germline V gene lookup returns CDR1 SGHRS and CDR2 YFSETQ. The CDR3 runs 16 residues. Trimming pared 2 bases from V and 4 bases from J, leaving 18 bases between. This CDR3 reads CASSFQPRDGGETQYF. CDR3 bases: TGCGCCAGCAGCTTTCAGCCCCGGGATGGTGGAGAGACCCAGTACTTC. Supplemented by reference TRBV5-1 and TRBJ2-5, the full variable domain reads KAGVTQTPRYLIKTRGQQVTLSCSPISGHRSVSWYQQTPGQGLQFLFEYFSETQRNKGNFPGRFSGRQFSNSRSEMNVSTLELGDSALYLCASSFQPRDGGETQYFGPGTRLLVL.

This clonotype has a handful of counts. The chain joins TRBV12-3 or TRBV12-4 to TRBJ2-5; no reliable D call. V lost 3 bases to trimming and J lost 3 bases, with 11 bases between them. The CDR3 is made up of 14 amino acids. Here the CDR3 DNA reads TGTGCCAGCAGTTTTTCGCAATATGAAGAGACCCAGTACTTC. Protein: CASSFSQYEETQYF.

In this sample, this clonotype turned up a few times. The chain links TRBV5-5 to TRBJ2-7; D unresolved. V was cut by 7 bases and J by 1 base, with 18 bases left in between. The CDR3 consists of 15 residues. The V gene's germline CDR1 is SGHKS and CDR2 YYEKEE (reference sequence). In DNA form, the CDR3 reads TGTGCCAGCGGGATACTTGTGGCACGATCCTACGAGCAGTACTTC. Translation: CASGILVARSYEQYF.

This clonotype has a handful of counts. This chain links TRBV7-2 with TRBJ1-2; 7 positions match TRBD1. V was pared by 5 bases and J by 2 bases, with 5 bases of the junction left unmatched. The CDR3 has 14 residues. Germline V gene lookup returns CDR1 SGHTA and CDR2 FQGNSA. Here the CDR3 DNA reads TGTGCCAGCAGCCCCCTACAGGGGAACTATGGCTACACCTTC. It is translated as CASSPLQGNYGYTF.

V gene TRBV16 combines with J gene TRBJ1-6; the match to TRBD1 covers 9 bases. Germline loops: CDR1 KGHSY, CDR2 FQNENV. The junction had 4 bases not matched to a gene; V was cut back by 3 bases and J by 10 bases. The CDR3 runs 14 residues. CDR3 sequence reads: CASSQGQGDSPLHF. The CDR3 region has the DNA TGTGCCAGCAGCCAGGGACAGGGAGACTCACCCCTCCACTTT.

J is TRBJ2-3 and V is TRBV9, with D hard to call. Germline-derived CDR1 and CDR2 are SGDLS and YYNGEE. This CDR3 is built from 13 residues. The V gene lost 5 bases and the J gene lost 4 bases, with 11 bases spanning the gap. CDR3 sequence: CASRNVVPDTQYF. Here the CDR3 DNA reads TGTGCCAGCAGGAACGTGGTTCCAGATACGCAGTATTTT. Together with reference TRBV9 and TRBJ2-3, the CDR3 gives the full variable domain: DSGVTQTPKHLITATGQRVTLRCSPRSGDLSVYWYQQSLDQGLQFLIQYYNGEERAKGNILERFSAQQFPDLHSELNLSSLELGDSALYFCASRNVVPDTQYFGPGTRLTVL.

This chain uses TRBV7-9 with TRBJ1-4, with D possibly being TRBD1 (5 bases). This CDR3 contains 12 residues. The V gene's germline CDR1 is SEHNR and CDR2 FQNEAQ (reference sequence). Trimming removed 1 base at V and 11 bases at J, with 8 bases between. CDR3 DNA sequence: TGTGCCAGCAGCTTAGATGGGGGGAAACTGTTTTTT. Its protein is CASSLDGGKLFF.

The J gene is TRBJ1-5, the V gene TRBV4-3; D not certain. Germline CDR1 reads LGHNA; CDR2 reads YSLEER. The CDR3 covers 15 residues. V gave up 4 bases and J gave up 3 bases, with 13 bases separating them. The DNA of the CDR3 is TGCGCCAGCAGCCCGGGGTTACCCCTCAATCAGCCCCAGCATTTT. Amino acid sequence: CASSPGLPLNQPQHF.

This clonotype occurred a few times. This chain links TRBV6-2 or TRBV6-3 with TRBJ2-5, with 13 bases fitting TRBD2. The germline gives CDR1 MNHEY, CDR2 SVGEGT. The junction had 4 bases not matched to a gene; V was cut back by 10 bases and J by 2 bases. The CDR3 has 14 residues. For the CDR3, the DNA is TGTGCCACCGGACTAGCGGGGGTTCAAGAGACCCAGTACTTC. Its protein product is CATGLAGVQETQYF.

The chain recombines TRBV6-5 with TRBJ2-2; D is perhaps TRBD1 or TRBD2 (6 bases each). The CDR3 runs to 16 residues. The germline CDR1 and CDR2 sequences are MNHEY and SVGAGI. Trimming pared 6 bases from V and 4 bases from J, leaving 18 bases between. The CDR3 is CASRLGGLSGTGELFF. In DNA form, the CDR3 reads TGTGCCAGCAGACTTGGGGGGCTTAGCGGCACCGGGGAGCTGTTTTTT.

This clonotype was recorded many times. The DNA for the CDR3 is TGTGCCATCAGTGTGGGGGCCGGCACAGATACGCAGTATTTT. Translated: CAISVGAGTDTQYF. The V gene is TRBV10-3, the J gene TRBJ2-3, with D maybe TRBD1 (6 bases). V lost 4 bases and J lost 1, with 9 bases in between. The V gene's germline CDR1 is ENHRY and CDR2 SYGVKD. There are 14 residues in the CDR3.

The chain recombines TRBV7-3 with TRBJ2-1; weak D call: TRBD2 (6 bases). Germline CDR1 SGHTA, CDR2 FQGTGA. The CDR3 totals 15 residues. The V end was cut by 5 bases, the J end by 6 bases, with 17 bases between. The CDR3 DNA sequence: TGTGCCAGCAGCGACGGAGGGCTAGTGGCCAATGAGCAGTTCTTC. It translates to CASSDGGLVANEQFF.

This clonotype was seen more than once but under ten times. The chain's CDR3 is CSAPDRVNEQFF. CDR3 in DNA: TGCAGTGCTCCGGACAGAGTCAATGAGCAGTTCTTC. The J gene is TRBJ2-1, the V gene TRBV20-1; D may be TRBD1 (6 bases). The CDR3 length is 12 residues. The germline V gene encodes CDR1 DFQATT and CDR2 SNEGSKA (reference sequence). V lost 5 bases, J lost 6 bases, and 11 bases lay in between.

The rearrangement joins TRBV6-5 to TRBJ1-1, with TRBD1 as a possible D gene (5 bases). In germline, CDR1 is MNHEY, CDR2 SVGAGI. V lost 5 bases, J lost 2 bases, and 12 bases lay in between. The CDR3 is 14 amino acids. DNA for the CDR3: TGTGCCAGCAGTCCCCGAGGACACAACACTGAAGCTTTCTTT. This sequence encodes CASSPRGHNTEAFF.

The chain carries TRBV20-1 and TRBJ1-3; D unclear. V was shortened by 6 bases and J by 4 bases, with 7 bases between the two germline ends. The CDR3 covers 11 residues. Germline CDR1 reads DFQATT; CDR2 reads SNEGSKA (reference sequence). The CDR3 is CSAPEGNTIYF. The DNA of the CDR3 is TGCAGTGCCCCCGAAGGAAACACCATATATTTT.

This clonotype appeared a few times. The chain links TRBV5-6 to TRBJ1-1, with 12 positions matching TRBD1. The CDR3 spans 16 residues. Germline V gene lookup returns CDR1 SGHDT and CDR2 YYEEEE. V was pared by 3 bases and J by 4 bases, with 7 bases of the junction left unmatched. In nucleotides, the CDR3 is TGTGCCAGCAGCTCCGTCGGGACAGGGGGCCTCACTGAAGCTTTCTTT. It encodes CASSSVGTGGLTEAFF.

This clonotype has just a few counts. The chain combines TRBV7-2 with TRBJ2-2, with D perhaps matching TRBD2 (6 bases). The CDR3 covers 18 residues. V dropped 5 bases and J dropped 0 bases, with 19 bases sitting between them. Germline V CDR1 and CDR2: SGHTA, FQGNSA. The CDR3 bases are TGTGCCAGCAGCCTCTCCCCCCGGGACTCCGCGAACACCGGGGAGCTGTTTTTT. It specifies CASSLSPRDSANTGELFF.

The chain carries TRBV7-2 and TRBJ1-4; D perhaps matches TRBD1 (5 bases). The germline gives CDR1 SGHTA, CDR2 FQGNSA. Trimming removed 5 bases at V and 2 bases at J, with 12 bases between. There are 15 residues in the CDR3. CDR3 bases: TGTGCCAGCAGCCCCGATTGGGGGACTAATGAAAAACTGTTTTTT. It translates to CASSPDWGTNEKLFF.

This clonotype was counted only a few times. The rearrangement uses TRBV18 and TRBJ2-6, with D perhaps matching TRBD1 or TRBD2 (5 bases each). The CDR3 runs to 16 residues. Trimming removed 5 bases from V and 4 bases from J, with 15 bases in between. CDR1 is KGHSH, CDR2 LQKENI, per germline. CDR3 in amino acids: CASSSTAGAGANVLTF. In DNA form, the CDR3 reads TGTGCCAGCTCATCTACGGCCGGGGCCGGGGCCAACGTCCTGACTTTC.

The CDR3 loop reads CSVVGASYEQYF. The CDR3 coding sequence is TGCAGCGTTGTTGGGGCGTCCTACGAGCAGTACTTC. The V and J genes are TRBV29-1 and TRBJ2-7; possibly TRBD1 for D (5 bases). In germline, CDR1 is SQVTM, CDR2 ANQGSEA. There are 12 residues in the CDR3. V lost 4 bases and J lost 1, with 8 bases in between.

This rearrangement joins TRBV12-3 or TRBV12-4 to TRBJ1-2; D call uncertain. The CDR3 has 13 residues. V dropped 3 bases and J dropped 2 bases, with 7 bases sitting between them. The CDR3 DNA sequence: TGTGCCAGCAGTTTCCAGGAAAACTATGGCTACACCTTC. This codes for CASSFQENYGYTF.

The sample holds a few counts of this clonotype. The CDR3 DNA reads as TGTGCCAGCAGTCCCACAGCGGGTATTCAGCCCCAGCATTTT. Translation: CASSPTAGIQPQHF. The chain is built from TRBV6-1 and TRBJ1-5; the D is unclear. Germline CDR1 reads MNHNS; CDR2 reads SASEGT. The CDR3 loop spans 14 amino acids. The V gene lost 5 bases and the J gene lost 6 bases, with 14 bases spanning the gap.

The table lists this clonotype with a few counts. This sequence joins TRBV5-1 and TRBJ2-2; no firm D call. The CDR3 runs to 15 residues. V shed 0 bases and J shed 4 bases, with 10 bases lying between them. From germline, CDR1 is SGHRS and CDR2 YFSETQ. CDR3 nucleotides: TGCGCCAGCAGCTTGGACAGATCTTCCACCGGGGAGCTGTTTTTT. Translated: CASSLDRSSTGELFF.

This chain uses TRBV10-3 with TRBJ2-1, with TRBD2 matching over 8 bases. Germline CDR1 ENHRY, CDR2 SYGVKD. The CDR3 is 18 amino acids. Trimming took 0 bases from V and 3 from J; bases not matched to a gene: 10. The CDR3 coding sequence is TGTGCCATCAGTGAGTCGACCCTTCGGGGGGGCCTCTACAATGAGCAGTTCTTC. It is translated as CAISESTLRGGLYNEQFF.